These T cell receptor beta chains were read from a single sample in a study of shared clonotypes between healthy human individuals. Using immunoSEQ multiplex PCR, the repertoire was profiled, and TCRdb retains in-frame clones only, with some absent. The top ten hold approximately 1.5% of the sample, which has about a million clones, about 76% seen once. The sample taken for sequencing was memory CD4+ T cells sorted from blood. Receptors originate from a man younger than 30 in good health. Each CDR3 is given with its conserved first and last residue. The D gene is left open where the match is weak. The size field is filled for only some rows; it gives once, few, many or a size class.

few	TRBV4-1	TRBJ1-3	-	TGCGCCAGCAGCCAAGGGGCAGGGAACGGAAACACCATATATTTT	CASSQGAGNGNTIYF
few	TRBV4-3	TRBJ1-2	TRBD1	TGCGCCAGCAGCCAGGCCCTGGGACAGGGGAGCTATGGCTACACCTTC	CASSQALGQGSYGYTF
-	TRBV6-5	TRBJ2-3	-	TGTGCCAGCAGTTCGGGACTTGGACCGGGAGATACGCAGTATTTT	CASSSGLGPGDTQYF
-	TRBV9	TRBJ2-3	-	TGTGCCAGCAGCGTACTTGGGAATACAGATACGCAGTATTTT	CASSVLGNTDTQYF
-	TRBV7-9	TRBJ2-3	-	TGTGCCAGCAGCTCCCCCAGGACAGCAGGTGGCGGGTCACAATGGACGCAGTATTTT	CASSSPRTAGGGSQWTQYF
few	TRBV11-2	TRBJ1-1	-	TGTGCCAGCAGCCCCAAGTGGAACACTGAAGCTTTCTTT	CASSPKWNTEAFF
-	TRBV5-1	TRBJ1-6	-	TGCGCCAGCAGCCGTGATCAGGGTAGTTCCCTCCACTTT	CASSRDQGSSLHF
many	TRBV7-9	TRBJ1-1	-	TGTGCCAGCAGCCTGCAGGGGATGGCAACTGAAGCTTTCTTT	CASSLQGMATEAFF
-	TRBV9	TRBJ1-3	-	TGTGCCAGCAGCGCACAACAGGGATCCGGGAACACCATATATTTT	CASSAQQGSGNTIYF
few	TRBV5-8	TRBJ2-3	TRBD1	TGTGCCAGCAGCAAGGACAGGAACACAGATACGCAGTATTTT	CASSKDRNTDTQYF
few	TRBV4-1	TRBJ2-3	-	TGCGCCAGCAGCGGGTCGGGAGTAGCAGATACGCAGTATTTT	CASSGSGVADTQYF
-	TRBV2	TRBJ1-2	TRBD1	TGTGCCAGCGGACAGGGGGGCTACACCTTC	CASGQGGYTF
-	TRBV4-2	TRBJ1-1	TRBD1	TGTGCCAGCAGCCAATTATCCCTGGGACAGGGGAACACTGAAGCTTTCTTT	CASSQLSLGQGNTEAFF
-	TRBV10-1	TRBJ2-1	-	TGCGCCAGCGGAGAGATTGAGGGCGATGAGCAGTTCTTC	CASGEIEGDEQFF
-	TRBV6-6	TRBJ1-2	TRBD1	TGTGCCAGCAGAGGACAGGCGGAAGGCTACACCTTC	CASRGQAEGYTF
few	TRBV5-4	TRBJ2-3	TRBD2	TGTGCCAGCAGCTCAGCGGGAGGGAGCACAGATACGCAGTATTTT	CASSSAGGSTDTQYF
-	TRBV19	TRBJ1-1	-	TGTGCCAGGAGAACTGACAATACGAACACTGAAGCTTTCTTT	CARRTDNTNTEAFF
-	TRBV11-3	TRBJ1-4	-	TGTGCCAGCAGCTTAGACACAGATGAACTGTTTTTT	CASSLDTDELFF
-	TRBV11-2	TRBJ1-4	-	TGTGCCAGCAGCTTAGCTGAGGGGGTAAATGAAAAACTGTTTTTT	CASSLAEGVNEKLFF
-	TRBV27	TRBJ1-4	TRBD1	TGTGCCAGCAGTCCAGGGGGGCTGAATGAAAAACTGTTTTTT	CASSPGGLNEKLFF
-	TRBV5-1	TRBJ2-7	-	TGCGCCAGCAGCTTGGCTGTCGGCGAGCAGTACTTC	CASSLAVGEQYF
few	TRBV30	TRBJ1-1	-	TGTGCCTGGAAATGGGGCACTGAAGCTTTCTTT	CAWKWGTEAFF
once	TRBV6-5	TRBJ2-1	-	TGTGCCAGCAGTCGTAGCGGAGACTACAATGAGCAGTTCTTC	CASSRSGDYNEQFF
-	TRBV5-1	TRBJ2-1	TRBD2	TGCGCCAGCAGCTTGGCTTTCGGGGGGTCCTCTAGAGGCAATGAGCAGTTCTTC	CASSLAFGGSSRGNEQFF
-	TRBV12-5	TRBJ1-2	-	TGTGCTAGTGGGGGTAACTATGGCTACACCTTC	CASGGNYGYTF
-	TRBV19	TRBJ1-2	TRBD1	TGTGCCAGTAGTGACGACAGGGGAGGACTCTATGGCTACACCTTC	CASSDDRGGLYGYTF
-	TRBV30	TRBJ2-5	-	TGTGCCTGGAACCCCCGGCAGGGTCAGGGGGAGACCCAGTACTTC	CAWNPRQGQGETQYF
-	TRBV6-1	TRBJ1-1	-	TGTGCCAGCAGTGAAAGTAGGACCAATGAAGCTTTCTTT	CASSESRTNEAFF
-	TRBV29-1	TRBJ1-1	-	TGCAGCGCAATTAAGGGACACTTGAACACTGAAGCTTTCTTT	CSAIKGHLNTEAFF
-	TRBV11-2	TRBJ2-1	-	TGTGCCAGCAGCTTAGTATCCTCTAGCTCCTACAATGAGCAGTTCTTC	CASSLVSSSSYNEQFF
-	TRBV7-6	TRBJ2-3	TRBD2	TGTGCCAGCAGCTTAGTCCCAACAGCGGGGGGAAGCACAGATACGCAGTATTTT	CASSLVPTAGGSTDTQYF
-	TRBV29-1	TRBJ1-5	-	TGCAGCGTGCGGTACAGCATAAATCAGCCCCAGCATTTT	CSVRYSINQPQHF
-	TRBV18	TRBJ2-7	-	TGTGCCAGCTCACTTGGGGGGAACGGCGACGAGCAGTACTTC	CASSLGGNGDEQYF
-	TRBV5-8	TRBJ2-3	-	TGTGCCAGCAGCTTTGTTGGGGCGGACAGCACAGATACGCAGTATTTT	CASSFVGADSTDTQYF
-	TRBV11-2	TRBJ2-3	TRBD1	TGTGCCAGCAGCCTGGGGACAGGGGGCGGGACAGATACGCAGTATTTT	CASSLGTGGGTDTQYF
-	TRBV11-2	TRBJ2-1	-	TGTGCCAGCAGCTTAGCGCAGGGGTCCGTATCTGAGCAGTTCTTC	CASSLAQGSVSEQFF
few	TRBV30	TRBJ1-1	-	TGTGCCTGGACAGGTAGGGGAGAAGCTTTCTTT	CAWTGRGEAFF
-	TRBV7-9	TRBJ2-3	TRBD2	TGTGCCAGCAGCTTAGCGTCGGGAGGGCCGGATACGCAGTATTTT	CASSLASGGPDTQYF
few	TRBV30	TRBJ1-5	-	TGTGCCTGGAGTGTAGGGGTGAAGGGAGGGCCCCAGCATTTT	CAWSVGVKGGPQHF
once	TRBV10-2	TRBJ2-7	-	TGCGCCAGCAGTGAGGCGGGGCAGCAGTACTTC	CASSEAGQQYF
-	TRBV4-1	TRBJ1-2	-	TGCGCCAGCAGCCAAGATCCTAAGACAAGGAATGGCTACACCTTC	CASSQDPKTRNGYTF
-	TRBV6-5	TRBJ2-7	TRBD1	TGTGCCAGCAGTTACTCGGGGACAGGGGGACTAGTAGAGCAGTACTTC	CASSYSGTGGLVEQYF
-	TRBV30	TRBJ1-5	-	TGTGCCTGGAGTACCGGGAGTGATCAGCCCCAGCATTTT	CAWSTGSDQPQHF
-	TRBV5-6	TRBJ1-1	-	TGTGCCAGCAGCTTAGGCAGGGCCCTGAACACTGAAGCTTTCTTT	CASSLGRALNTEAFF
once	TRBV27	TRBJ1-6	-	TGTGCCAGCAGTTTTGTCAGAAATAATTCACCCCTCCACTTT	CASSFVRNNSPLHF
-	TRBV6-5	TRBJ1-1	-	TGTGCCAGCAGTACCGGGACGACAAAAAACACTGAAGCTTTCTTT	CASSTGTTKNTEAFF
once	TRBV18	TRBJ1-5	-	TGTGCCAGCTCACCAGAGGGGTTTAATCAGCCCCAGCATTTT	CASSPEGFNQPQHF
-	TRBV4-3	TRBJ2-7	-	TGCGCCAGCAGCCAAGTTGTAAGTGGCAGAAACTACGAGCAGTACTTC	CASSQVVSGRNYEQYF
-	TRBV9	TRBJ2-2	TRBD2	TGTGCCAGCAGCGCCGGGGGTCGGAGCGGGGTGGTAGACACCGGGGAGCTGTTTTTT	CASSAGGRSGVVDTGELFF
once	TRBV18	TRBJ1-5	-	TGTGCCAGCGCCGGACAGTTGTCGCGCAATCAGCCCCAGCATTTT	CASAGQLSRNQPQHF
-	TRBV13	TRBJ1-4	-	TGTGCCAGCAGCTCCGAGGGGGGGACACCTAATGAAAAACTGTTTTTT	CASSSEGGTPNEKLFF
-	TRBV10-3	TRBJ1-4	-	TGTGCCACCAAGGGGGTACAGGATGAAAAACTGTTTTTT	CATKGVQDEKLFF
-	TRBV7-3	TRBJ1-1	-	TGTGCCAGCAGTGGGGGAGGGTTGAACACTGAAGCTTTCTTT	CASSGGGLNTEAFF
-	TRBV5-1	TRBJ2-7	TRBD2	TGCGCCAGCAGCCCTGGACTAGCTGGCTACGAGCAGTACTTC	CASSPGLAGYEQYF
-	TRBV6-1	TRBJ1-4	-	TGTGCCAGCATAGGGACCTTGGGTGAAAAACTGTTTTTT	CASIGTLGEKLFF
few	TRBV5-6	TRBJ2-2	TRBD2	TGTGCCAGCAGCCGTCGGACTAGCGGGATAGGGGGCGGCACCGGGGAGCTGTTTTTT	CASSRRTSGIGGGTGELFF
-	TRBV9	TRBJ2-3	TRBD2	TGTGCCAGCAGCGGGGGACTAGCGGCTAGCACAGATACGCAGTATTTT	CASSGGLAASTDTQYF
-	TRBV6-8	TRBJ2-7	-	TGTGCCAGCGCCTCGACACCCTACGAGCAGTACTTC	CASASTPYEQYF
-	TRBV20-1	TRBJ2-1	-	TGCAGTGCTACCGGGACAGAGCAGTTCTTC	CSATGTEQFF
-	TRBV29-1	TRBJ2-5	-	TGCAGCGTTTTAATAGGGGAGACCCAGTACTTC	CSVLIGETQYF